Reported below is one T cell receptor (beta chain). Its specificity is not known. The sample is drawn from a study of CD8 T cells in ankylosing spondylitis. The study, taken as a whole, reports: There was a TCR beta motif, made of roughly eight highly homologous variants, that appeared characteristic of ankylosing spondylitis blood.

TCRdb re-called the 5' RACE reads through MiXCR, storing one row per CDR3 protein. The data contain over 600,000 distinct CDR3 sequences, around 17% of them singletons. Deletions cut 1 base from V and 1 base from J, with 11 bases between. Germline V gives CDR1 LGHNA, CDR2 YNFKEQ. The CDR3 has 15 amino acids. The source of this sequence is a male donor with ankylosing spondylitis. The chain carries TRBV4-2 and TRBJ2-7; D remains ambiguous. Source material: blood, either unsorted or a sorted T cell fraction (not recorded which). This CDR3 is CASSQGGVESYEQYF. CDR3 in DNA: TGTGCCAGCAGCCAAGGCGGAGTAGAATCCTACGAGCAGTACTTC.